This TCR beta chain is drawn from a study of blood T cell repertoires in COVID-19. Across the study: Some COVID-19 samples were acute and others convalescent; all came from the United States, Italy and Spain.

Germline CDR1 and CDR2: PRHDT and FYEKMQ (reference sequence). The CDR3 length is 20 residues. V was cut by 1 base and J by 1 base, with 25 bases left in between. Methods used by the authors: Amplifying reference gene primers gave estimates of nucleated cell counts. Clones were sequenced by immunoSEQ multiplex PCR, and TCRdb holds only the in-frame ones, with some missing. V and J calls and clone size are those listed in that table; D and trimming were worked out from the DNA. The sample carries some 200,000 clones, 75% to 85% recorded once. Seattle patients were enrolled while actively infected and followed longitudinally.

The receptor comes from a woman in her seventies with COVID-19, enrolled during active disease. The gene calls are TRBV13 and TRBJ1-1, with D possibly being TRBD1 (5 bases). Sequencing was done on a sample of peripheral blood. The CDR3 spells CASSLDERWTRPIKNTEAFF. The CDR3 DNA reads TGTGCCAGCAGCTTAGACGAGAGGTGGACACGACCGATTAAGAACACTGAAGCTTTCTTT.